This TCR beta chain was recorded in a study of identical twins. Only healthy Caucasians were included as donors. The sample holds a few counts of this clonotype. Losses at the gene ends were 4 bases for V and 5 bases for J; bases not matched to a gene: 7. The germline gives CDR1 SQVTM, CDR2 ANQGSEA. The CDR3 extends over 13 amino acids. A single record per CDR3 protein comes from TCRdb applying MiXCR to the 5' RACE reads. The table includes around 690,000 distinct CDR3 sequences, about 20% detected once. A further study also used this sample, focusing on T cells expressing NK-cell markers. This second study notes: Investigators obtained TCR beta repertoires from sorted CD3+CD56+NKG2C+, CD3+CD56+NKG2C- and CD3+CD56-NKG2C+ T cells.

This chain connects TRBV29-1 to TRBJ2-7; the match to TRBD1 covers 8 bases. The TCR comes from a woman between 18 and 29 years old in good health. Source material: PBMCs. CDR3: CSVGNRGYHEQYF. DNA of the CDR3: TGCAGCGTTGGGAACAGGGGGTACCACGAGCAGTACTTC.